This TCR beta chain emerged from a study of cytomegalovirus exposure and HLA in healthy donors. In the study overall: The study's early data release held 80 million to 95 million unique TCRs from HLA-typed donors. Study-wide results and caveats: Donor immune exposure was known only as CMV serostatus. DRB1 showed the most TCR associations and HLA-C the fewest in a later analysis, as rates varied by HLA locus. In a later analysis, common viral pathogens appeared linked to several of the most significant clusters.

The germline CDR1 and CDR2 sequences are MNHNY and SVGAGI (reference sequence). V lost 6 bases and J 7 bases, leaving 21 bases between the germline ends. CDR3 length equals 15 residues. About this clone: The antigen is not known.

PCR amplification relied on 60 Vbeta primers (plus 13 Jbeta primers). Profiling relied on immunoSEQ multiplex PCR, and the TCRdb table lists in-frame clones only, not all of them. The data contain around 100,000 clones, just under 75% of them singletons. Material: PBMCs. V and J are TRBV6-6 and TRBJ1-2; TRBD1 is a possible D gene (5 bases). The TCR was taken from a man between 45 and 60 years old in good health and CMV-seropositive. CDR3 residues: CASRRGLTGDLGYTF. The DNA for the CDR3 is TGTGCCAGCAGACGGGGACTTACAGGTGACCTTGGCTACACCTTC.